Below, 14 T cell receptor beta chains from the same sample are listed, as sequenced in a study of blood T cell repertoires in COVID-19. Assay used: immunoSEQ multiplex PCR; TCRdb lists only in-frame clones, some missing. The sample includes fewer than 250,000 clones, about 85% of them seen just once. Sequencing was done on a sample of peripheral blood. These receptors were taken from a man in his forties with acute or convalescent COVID-19.

The genes are TRBV19 and TRBJ2-3; 9 bases agree with TRBD2. CDR1 LNHDA and CDR2 SQIVND come from the germline V gene (reference sequence). This CDR3 region has 16 residues. V shed 8 bases and J 1 base; nucleotides not matched to a gene: 10. The chain's CDR3 is CASFGLARDGTDTQYF. CDR3 in DNA: TGTGCCAGTTTCGGACTAGCGAGAGACGGCACAGATACGCAGTATTTT.

The chain joins TRBV7-2 to TRBJ2-2; 7 positions agree with TRBD2. This CDR3 contains 13 residues. V dropped 7 bases and J dropped 5; count of bases not matched to a gene: 4. Germline CDR1 SGHTA, CDR2 FQGNSA. DNA of the CDR3: TGTGCCAGCATCGACGGGGGGACCGGGGAGCTGTTTTTT. This encodes CASIDGGTGELFF.

This clone was picked up one time. This chain connects TRBV3-1 (or the pseudogene TRBV3-2) to TRBJ1-6; 7 positions agree with TRBD1. Losses at the gene ends were 4 bases for V and 9 bases for J; bases not matched to a gene: 6. This CDR3 region has 14 residues. Germline V gives CDR1 LGHDT, CDR2 YNNKEL (reference sequence). CDR3 residues: CASSPDRDSSPLHF. CDR3 sequence (DNA): TGTGCCAGCAGCCCCGACAGGGACTCTTCACCCCTCCACTTT.

The rearrangement links TRBV7-9 to TRBJ1-6; possibly TRBD1 for D (6 bases). The V gene lost 3 bases and the J gene lost 16 bases, with 13 bases spanning the gap. The CDR3 totals 12 residues. Per germline, CDR1 SEHNR and CDR2 FQNEAQ (reference sequence). The CDR3 DNA is TGTGCCAGCAGCTTGGTGACAGGATCTCTCCACTTT. Translation: CASSLVTGSLHF.

The genes are TRBV5-1 and TRBJ2-5; TRBD1 aligns across 11 bases. Germline CDR1 is SGHRS and CDR2 is YFSETQ. The ends lost 4 bases at V and 5 bases at J; junction bases unmatched: 4. The CDR3 sequence is 14 residues long. CDR3 amino acids: CASSTRTGGETQYF. As DNA, the CDR3 is TGCGCCAGCAGCACCCGGACAGGGGGCGAGACCCAGTACTTC.

This chain links TRBV4-1 with TRBJ2-7, with TRBD2 matching over 9 bases. The CDR3 has 15 residues. The ends lost 1 base at V and 2 bases at J; junction bases unmatched: 3. Germline V gene sequence: CDR1 MGHRA, CDR2 YSYEKL. CDR3 sequence reads: CASSQGLAEAYEQYF. In nucleotides, the CDR3 is TGCGCCAGCAGCCAAGGACTAGCGGAGGCCTACGAGCAGTACTTC.

V and J are TRBV5-1 and TRBJ1-1; TRBD1 matches at 8 bases. V shed 2 bases and J 8 bases; nucleotides not matched to a gene: 5. The CDR3 spans 13 residues. The germline V gene encodes CDR1 SGHRS and CDR2 YFSETQ. The CDR3 loop reads CASSLNTGGEAFF. The CDR3 nucleotides read TGCGCCAGCAGCTTAAACACAGGGGGAGAAGCTTTCTTT.

V gene TRBV20-1 combines with J gene TRBJ2-1; D gene unclear. The germline V gene has CDR1 DFQATT and CDR2 SNEGSKA (reference sequence). This CDR3 contains 14 residues. Trimming cost V 3 bases and J 0 bases, with 9 bases left between them. The CDR3 loop is CSASQRSSYNEQFF. As DNA, the CDR3 is TGCAGTGCTAGTCAGCGCAGCTCCTACAATGAGCAGTTCTTC.

The chain couples TRBV18 to TRBJ2-5; 8 bases are shared with TRBD2. This CDR3 has 15 residues. Unmatched junction bases numbered 5, after V lost 3 bases and J lost 2 bases. Germline CDR1 reads KGHSH; CDR2 reads LQKENI. The CDR3 spells CASSPTGGIQETQYF. The CDR3 coding sequence is TGTGCCAGCTCACCGACGGGGGGGATACAAGAGACCCAGTACTTC.

With regard to this clone: Other DNA sequences in this sample translate to the same CDR3. The gene calls are TRBV27 and TRBJ2-3; TRBD2 matches at 11 bases. CDR1 is MNHEY and CDR2 is SMNVEV in the germline V gene (reference sequence). V was clipped by 6 bases and J by 3 bases; unmatched bases: 8. CDR3 length: 16 residues. CDR3 in DNA: TGTGCCAGCAGCTCCCTTACTAGCGGGGGAACAGATACGCAGTATTTT. This translates into CASSSLTSGGTDTQYF.

The CDR3 reads CASSYSRGGKNGYTF. The CDR3 DNA follows: TGTGCCAGCAGTTACTCTCGGGGTGGTAAGAATGGCTACACCTTC. This chain joins TRBV6-5 and TRBJ1-2; D is uncertain. Trimming pared 0 bases from V and 6 bases from J, leaving 14 bases between. Germline V lookup: CDR1 MNHEY, CDR2 SVGAGI. This CDR3 is 15 amino acids long.

V gene TRBV2 combines with J gene TRBJ1-3, with no clear D. There are 13 residues in the CDR3. V was shortened by 3 bases and J by 4 bases, with 7 bases between the two germline ends. Per germline, CDR1 SNHLY and CDR2 FYNNEI. As DNA, the CDR3 is TGTGCCAGCAGTGAGGTCCAGGGAAACACCATATATTTT. Amino acid sequence: CASSEVQGNTIYF.

This clone was seen a single time. The V call is TRBV29-1, the J call TRBJ1-1; a possible D gene is TRBD1 (5 bases). V gave up 0 bases and J gave up 3 bases, with 8 bases separating them. The germline CDR1 and CDR2 sequences are SQVTM and ANQGSEA. The CDR3 sequence is 13 residues long. The CDR3 sequence: CSVEEGPDTEAFF. The DNA for the CDR3 is TGCAGCGTTGAAGAGGGGCCCGACACTGAAGCTTTCTTT.

The chain links TRBV5-1 to TRBJ2-5, with TRBD2 matching 12 bases. Looked up from germline, CDR1 is SGHRS and CDR2 is YFSETQ. The J segment lost 3 bases and the V segment lost 3 bases, leaving 9 bases of the junction unmatched. The CDR3 runs 17 residues. DNA for the CDR3: TGCGCCAGCAGCTCGGGGCGCTGGACTAGCGGGGAAGAGACCCAGTACTTC. Its protein product is CASSSGRWTSGEETQYF. The full variable domain, with the rest looked up from reference TRBV5-1 and TRBJ2-5, is KAGVTQTPRYLIKTRGQQVTLSCSPISGHRSVSWYQQTPGQGLQFLFEYFSETQRNKGNFPGRFSGRQFSNSRSEMNVSTLELGDSALYLCASSSGRWTSGEETQYFGPGTRLLVL.